Below are 2 T cell receptor beta chains sequenced from a single sample in a study of identical twins. TCRdb reprocessed the 5' RACE reads via MiXCR and lists one record per CDR3 protein. The sample consists of under 300,000 distinct CDR3 sequences, about 8.5% of them appearing once. These data were also filed under a second study, of yellow fever vaccine responses in identical twins.

The specimen was CD8+ T cells sorted from blood. Source of these receptors: a woman aged 18-29 years in good health.

This clonotype was detected a few times. V is TRBV20-1 and J is TRBJ2-7, with 11 bases lining up with TRBD1. The germline gives CDR1 DFQATT, CDR2 SNEGSKA (reference sequence). The CDR3 consists of 15 residues. The V and J ends lost 3 bases and 5 bases, in that order; junction bases with no gene match: 9. The CDR3 reads CSASSPGQGVNEQYF. In DNA, the CDR3 is TGCAGTGCTAGTTCACCGGGACAGGGGGTAAACGAGCAGTACTTC.

This clonotype was recorded a few times. CDR3 DNA: TGTGCCAGCAGTGGGGCCAAAGAGACCCAGTACTTC. Its translation is CASSGAKETQYF. This chain connects TRBV2 to TRBJ2-5; unclear D gene. This CDR3 is built from 12 residues. The V end was cut by 4 bases, the J end by 3 bases, with 6 bases between. Per the germline V gene, CDR1 is SNHLY and CDR2 is FYNNEI.